The 10 T cell receptor beta chains reported below all come from one sample, sequenced in a study of blood T cell repertoires in COVID-19. Only in-frame clones appear in the TCRdb table, and some are missing; sequencing was by immunoSEQ multiplex PCR. The sample shows roughly 240,000 clones, around 86% of them seen only once. The sequenced sample was peripheral blood. All receptors come from a man aged 18 to 29 with active or convalescent COVID-19.

The genes are TRBV29-1 and TRBJ2-7; tentative D call: TRBD2 (6 bases). This CDR3 contains 14 residues. The V end lost 4 bases, the J end lost 4 bases, and 17 bases lay between the germline ends. Germline loops: CDR1 SQVTM, CDR2 ANQGSEA. The CDR3 region has the DNA TGCAGCGTTGCAAGGAGGGCGATGGGATACGAGCAGTACTTC. This gives the protein CSVARRAMGYEQYF.

The rearrangement links TRBV25-1 to TRBJ2-3; D possibly corresponds to TRBD2 (6 bases). Germline assignment: CDR1 MGHDK and CDR2 SYGVNS. Trimming took off 8 bases at V and 2 bases at J, with 20 bases between the two ends. This CDR3 has 16 amino acids. CDR3 DNA sequence: TGTGCCAGCTCCCCAGCCGGGGGTACTCCCACAGATACGCAGTATTTT. Translating gives CASSPAGGTPTDTQYF.

The chain links TRBV5-1 to TRBJ2-7, with 7 bases fitting TRBD2. The CDR3 is 15 amino acids. V lost 0 bases, J lost 5 bases, and 8 bases stayed unmatched. Germline V gene data show CDR1 as SGHRS and CDR2 as YFSETQ. The CDR3 sequence is CASSLARSGGHEQYF. CDR3 nucleotides: TGCGCCAGCAGCTTGGCCAGGTCGGGGGGACACGAGCAGTACTTC.

The sample holds a few counts of this clone. J is TRBJ1-5 and V is TRBV11-2; D gene ambiguous. V was cut by 5 bases and J by 2 bases, with 10 bases left in between. From germline, CDR1 is SGHAT and CDR2 FQNNGV. CDR3 length equals 14 residues. Here the CDR3 reads CASSRSGGNQPQHF. The CDR3 DNA reads as TGTGCCAGCAGCCGTTCCGGGGGCAATCAGCCCCAGCATTTT.

To note about this clone: Its ends do not fully match the called genes, so a read error is possible. The V gene is TRBV7-7, the J gene TRBJ2-2, with D perhaps matching TRBD1 (5 bases). The germline V gene has CDR1 SSHAT and CDR2 FNYEAQ (reference sequence). The CDR3 runs to 16 residues. The CDR3: CASSPSPGQNTGELFF. CDR3 nucleotides: TGTGCTAGCAGCCCATCCCCCGGACAGAACACCGGGGAGCTGTTTTTT.

The genes are TRBV6-5 and TRBJ2-1; D remains unclear. The germline V gene encodes CDR1 MNHEY and CDR2 SVGAGI. The CDR3 runs to 15 residues. Trimming cost V 2 bases and J 0 bases, with 8 bases left between them. In DNA, the CDR3 is TGTGCCAGCAGTTACGGCAGTAACTCCTACAATGAGCAGTTCTTC. Encoded protein: CASSYGSNSYNEQFF.

The chain combines TRBV6-5 with TRBJ2-1; D uncertain. The CDR3 has 12 residues. CDR1 and CDR2 (germline): MNHEY, SVGAGI. V was cut by 8 bases and J by 3 bases, with 8 bases left in between. Written as DNA, the CDR3 is TGTGCCAGCGGCCAGGACTACAATGAGCAGTTCTTC. Amino acids: CASGQDYNEQFF.

The chain carries TRBV10-3 and TRBJ2-7; TRBD2 is a possible D gene (7 bases). The germline V and J ends were trimmed by 7 bases and 0 bases, with 13 bases remaining between them. In germline, CDR1 is ENHRY, CDR2 SYGVKD. The CDR3 covers 14 residues. The CDR3 sequence: CAIIRGGDSYEQYF. CDR3 nucleotides: TGTGCCATCATAAGGGGGGGAGACTCCTACGAGCAGTACTTC.

The chain carries TRBV28 and TRBJ1-2, with D perhaps TRBD1 (5 bases). The CDR3 length is 13 residues. Germline CDR1 is MDHEN and CDR2 is SYDVKM. V lost 4 bases and J lost 4, with 10 bases in between. CDR3 DNA: TGTGCCAGCAGTTCTGACAGAATCTATGGCTACACCTTC. Protein product: CASSSDRIYGYTF.

J is TRBJ2-1 and V is TRBV19; TRBD1 matches at 8 bases. Looked up from germline, CDR1 is LNHDA and CDR2 is SQIVND (reference sequence). Losses at the gene ends were 4 bases for V and 7 bases for J; bases not matched to a gene: 9. The CDR3 consists of 15 residues. CDR3 DNA sequence: TGTGCCAGTAGTAACCAGGGGGCGCAAGCAAATGAGCAGTTCTTC. It encodes CASSNQGAQANEQFF.